This T cell receptor (beta chain) was profiled in a study of T cells in Graves' hyperthyroidism and ophthalmopathy. Findings and limits, study-wide: Within blood appeared most thyroid clonotypes that had expanded above 0.001.

Graves' hyperthyroidism was deemed stable absent ophthalmopathy progression within 18 months. For the diagnoses, clinical symptoms, serum thyroxine and TRAb, thyroid ultrasound and orbital computed tomography were used. Fresh peripheral blood, 10 ml, yielded the PBMCs. TCR beta CDR3 regions were amplified from RNA transcripts. Primed by the HTBI set, a first-round RT-PCR was run on the TCR CDR3. One entry per CDR3 protein, called by TCRdb with MiXCR from the multiplex PCR reads. The sample yields approximately 600,000 distinct CDR3 sequences, around 16% seen once. V lost 6 bases to trimming and J lost 3 bases; unmatched junction nucleotides: 4. The length of the CDR3 is 14 residues. CDR1 and CDR2 (germline): SNHLY, FYNNEI. This clonotype has a count of ten or more. Its target is unknown.

This clonotype was obtained from a woman aged 25 to 39 with Graves' hyperthyroidism. The sample comprised blood. The chain recombines TRBV2 with TRBJ1-5, with TRBD1 matching over 8 bases. CDR3 DNA sequence: TGTGCCAGCAGGATGGACAGGGACAATCAGCCCCAGCATTTT. Residues: CASRMDRDNQPQHF.